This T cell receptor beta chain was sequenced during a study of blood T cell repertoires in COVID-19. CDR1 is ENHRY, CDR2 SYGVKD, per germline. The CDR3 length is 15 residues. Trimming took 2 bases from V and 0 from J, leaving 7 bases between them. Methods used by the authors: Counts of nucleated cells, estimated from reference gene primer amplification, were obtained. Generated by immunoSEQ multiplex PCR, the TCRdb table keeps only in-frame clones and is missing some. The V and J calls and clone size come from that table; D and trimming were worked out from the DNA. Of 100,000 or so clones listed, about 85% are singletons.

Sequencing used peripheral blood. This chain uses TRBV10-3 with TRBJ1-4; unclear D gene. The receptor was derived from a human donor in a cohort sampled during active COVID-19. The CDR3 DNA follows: TGTGCCATCAGTGAGGGAGATGCAACTAATGAAAAACTGTTTTTT. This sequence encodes CAISEGDATNEKLFF.